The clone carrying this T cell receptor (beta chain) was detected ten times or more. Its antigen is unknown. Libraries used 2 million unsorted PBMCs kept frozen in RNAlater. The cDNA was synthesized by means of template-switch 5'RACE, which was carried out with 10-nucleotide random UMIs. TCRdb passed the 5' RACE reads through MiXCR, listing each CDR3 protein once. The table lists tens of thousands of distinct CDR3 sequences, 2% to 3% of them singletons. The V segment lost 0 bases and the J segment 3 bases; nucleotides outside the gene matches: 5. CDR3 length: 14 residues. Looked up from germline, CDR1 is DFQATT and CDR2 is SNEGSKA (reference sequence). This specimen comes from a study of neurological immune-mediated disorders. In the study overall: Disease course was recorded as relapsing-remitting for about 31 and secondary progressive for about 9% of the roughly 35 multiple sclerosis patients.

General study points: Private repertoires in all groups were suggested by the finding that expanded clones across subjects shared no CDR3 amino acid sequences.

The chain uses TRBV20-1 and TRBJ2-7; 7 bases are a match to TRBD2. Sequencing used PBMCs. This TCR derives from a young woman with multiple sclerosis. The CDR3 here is CSARDNQRGYEQYF. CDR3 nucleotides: TGCAGTGCTAGAGATAACCAGCGGGGCTACGAGCAGTACTTC.